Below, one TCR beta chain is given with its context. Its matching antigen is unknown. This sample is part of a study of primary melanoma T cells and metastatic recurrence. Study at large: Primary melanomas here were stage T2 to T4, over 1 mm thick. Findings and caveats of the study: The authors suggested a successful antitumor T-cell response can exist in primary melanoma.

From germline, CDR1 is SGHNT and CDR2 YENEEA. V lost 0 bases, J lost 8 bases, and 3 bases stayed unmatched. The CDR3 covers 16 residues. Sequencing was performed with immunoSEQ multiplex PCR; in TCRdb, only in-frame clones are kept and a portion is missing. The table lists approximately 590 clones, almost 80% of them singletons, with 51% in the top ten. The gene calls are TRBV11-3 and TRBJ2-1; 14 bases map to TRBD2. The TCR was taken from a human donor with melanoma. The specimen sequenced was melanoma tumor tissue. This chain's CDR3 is CASSLEGTSGRYEQFF. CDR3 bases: TGTGCCAGCAGCTTAGAGGGGACTAGCGGGAGATATGAGCAGTTCTTC.